This T cell receptor (beta chain) appears in the sequencing data of a study of blood T cells in healthy people across ages. Primers used in a second PCR of about 7 to 12 cycles were a sample-barcoded 5' primer and a J-beta primer mix. Each CDR3 protein is one row after TCRdb ran MiXCR on the 5' RACE reads. Here the sample spans around 700,000 distinct CDR3 sequences, approximately 25% being singletons. This clonotype was observed a handful of times. This sample also appeared in a second study, on T cells of mothers and their children.

This TCR was recovered from a boy younger than 18 in good health. Sequencing was done on a sample of blood.

CDR3 sequence reads: CASSQGVMETQYF. CDR3 DNA: TGTGCCAGCAGCCAAGGGGTGATGGAGACCCAGTACTTC. This rearrangement joins TRBV4-2 to TRBJ2-7; D ambiguous. The J call may be incorrect, as the DNA end agrees better with TRBJ2-5. Germline CDR1 reads LGHNA; CDR2 reads YNFKEQ. The CDR3 spans 13 residues.